Listed below are T cell receptor beta chains from one sample, sequenced in a study of blood T cell repertoires in COVID-19. Sequencing was performed with immunoSEQ multiplex PCR; in TCRdb, only in-frame clones are kept and a portion is missing. Of approximately 270,000 clones in the sample, 80% to 90% were seen once. The sequenced material came from PBMCs or T cells enriched from blood (not recorded which). Every receptor here comes from a young woman with acute COVID-19. CDR3s include the opening cysteine and the closing phenylalanine or tryptophan. D genes are given only for firm matches. Some rows have no size entry. The others give once, few or many, or a class for an expanded clone.

V gene: TRBV7-9; clone size: .; J gene: TRBJ1-1; D gene: .; CDR3 DNA: TGTGCCAGCAGCAAGGGGGTGGGTGAGGATGAAGCTTTCTTT; CDR3 protein: CASSKGVGEDEAFF
V gene: TRBV6-1; clone size: .; J gene: TRBJ1-6; D gene: .; CDR3 DNA: TGTGCCAGCAGTGATCACTCGCCCCTCCACTTT; CDR3 protein: CASSDHSPLHF
V gene: TRBV11-2; clone size: .; J gene: TRBJ2-7; D gene: TRBD1; CDR3 DNA: TGTGCCAGCAGCGCAGAGCCGGGACAGGGTTACGAGCAGTACTTC; CDR3 protein: CASSAEPGQGYEQYF
V gene: TRBV6-5; clone size: .; J gene: TRBJ1-1; D gene: TRBD1; CDR3 DNA: TGTGCCAGCAGTTACTTAGCAGGGGGTGGCACTGAAGCTTTCTTT; CDR3 protein: CASSYLAGGGTEAFF
V gene: TRBV29-1; clone size: .; J gene: TRBJ2-1; D gene: TRBD2; CDR3 DNA: TGCAGCGTTGGGGGGGGCTACAATGAGCAGTTCTTC; CDR3 protein: CSVGGGYNEQFF
V gene: TRBV9; clone size: few; J gene: TRBJ2-7; D gene: TRBD1; CDR3 DNA: TGTGCCAGCAGCCCCCAGGTTGGGGGACAGGTGGACGAGCAGTACTTC; CDR3 protein: CASSPQVGGQVDEQYF
V gene: TRBV10-3; clone size: .; J gene: TRBJ1-1; D gene: .; CDR3 DNA: TGTGCCATCAGTGCCCGACAGTTGAACACTGAAGCTTTCTTT; CDR3 protein: CAISARQLNTEAFF
V gene: TRBV3-1/TRBV3-2; clone size: .; J gene: TRBJ2-7; D gene: TRBD2; CDR3 DNA: TGTGCCAGCAGCCAAGTTGCGGGAGCTAGTAGCGAGCAGTACTTC; CDR3 protein: CASSQVAGASSEQYF
V gene: TRBV6-6; clone size: .; J gene: TRBJ1-1; D gene: TRBD1; CDR3 DNA: TGTGCCAGCAGTGGGGACAGGGGGCCTATGAACACTGAAGCTTTCTTT; CDR3 protein: CASSGDRGPMNTEAFF
V gene: TRBV2; clone size: once; J gene: TRBJ1-5; D gene: .; CDR3 DNA: TGTGCCAGCAGTTCCTGGACTATTCAGATCGGCCAGCCCCAGCATTTT; CDR3 protein: CASSSWTIQIGQPQHF
V gene: TRBV2; clone size: .; J gene: TRBJ2-5; D gene: .; CDR3 DNA: TGTGCCAGCAGTGAAGCGCCAGGGGTCCAAGAGACCCAGTACTTC; CDR3 protein: CASSEAPGVQETQYF
V gene: TRBV10-3; clone size: .; J gene: TRBJ1-1; D gene: .; CDR3 DNA: TGTGCCATCAGCCCGACAGAGTTGAACACTGAAGCTTTCTTT; CDR3 protein: CAISPTELNTEAFF
V gene: TRBV28; clone size: .; J gene: TRBJ2-3; D gene: TRBD1; CDR3 DNA: TGTGCCAGCAGTCCACCGGGACAGGGGGCCACAGATACGCAGTATTTT; CDR3 protein: CASSPPGQGATDTQYF
V gene: TRBV7-2; clone size: .; J gene: TRBJ1-3; D gene: TRBD1; CDR3 DNA: TGTGCCAGCAGCTTAGGGGGACAGGACGCGAACACCATATATTTT; CDR3 protein: CASSLGGQDANTIYF
V gene: TRBV29-1; clone size: once; J gene: TRBJ2-1; D gene: TRBD2; CDR3 DNA: TGCAGCGTGGAGACTAGCGGGATCAATGAGCAGTTCTTC; CDR3 protein: CSVETSGINEQFF
V gene: TRBV19; clone size: .; J gene: TRBJ2-5; D gene: TRBD2; CDR3 DNA: TGTGCCAGTAGTATAGTCGCTAGCGGGCGTCAAGAGACCCAGTACTTC; CDR3 protein: CASSIVASGRQETQYF
V gene: TRBV11-1; clone size: .; J gene: TRBJ1-2; D gene: TRBD1; CDR3 DNA: TGTGCCAGCAGCCCGGGACAGGGCCGCGGGGGTGGCTACACCTTC; CDR3 protein: CASSPGQGRGGGYTF
V gene: TRBV6-6; clone size: .; J gene: TRBJ2-1; D gene: TRBD2; CDR3 DNA: TGTGCCAGCAGTTCCGGGTGGGGGACTAGCTATGAGCAGTTCTTC; CDR3 protein: CASSSGWGTSYEQFF
V gene: TRBV6-5; clone size: .; J gene: TRBJ2-6; D gene: .; CDR3 DNA: TGTGCCAGCGGGGCTGGAATATCTGGGGCCAACGTCCTGACTTTC; CDR3 protein: CASGAGISGANVLTF
V gene: TRBV2; clone size: .; J gene: TRBJ2-1; D gene: TRBD2; CDR3 DNA: TGTGCCAGCAGTGCGGGACTAGCGGGAGACAATGAGCAGTTCTTC; CDR3 protein: CASSAGLAGDNEQFF
V gene: TRBV19; clone size: .; J gene: TRBJ2-1; D gene: .; CDR3 DNA: TGTGCCAGTAGGCGGGCCGTAATGTCCTACAATGAGCAGTTCTTC; CDR3 protein: CASRRAVMSYNEQFF
V gene: TRBV9; clone size: .; J gene: TRBJ2-7; D gene: .; CDR3 DNA: TGTGCCAGCAGCGTAGGTGCGGGGACAGCCGTATACGAGCAGTACTTC; CDR3 protein: CASSVGAGTAVYEQYF
V gene: TRBV5-1; clone size: .; J gene: TRBJ2-7; D gene: TRBD2; CDR3 DNA: TGCGCCAGCAGCTTAGCTAGCGGGAGCTACGAGCAGTACTTC; CDR3 protein: CASSLASGSYEQYF
V gene: TRBV2; clone size: .; J gene: TRBJ2-2; D gene: TRBD2; CDR3 DNA: TGTGCCAGCAGTTTTAGCGGGATTAACACCGGGGAGCTGTTTTTT; CDR3 protein: CASSFSGINTGELFF
V gene: TRBV6-5; clone size: .; J gene: TRBJ2-2; D gene: TRBD1; CDR3 DNA: TGTGCCAGCACCATCGGGACAGCGAACACCGGGGAGCTGTTTTTT; CDR3 protein: CASTIGTANTGELFF
V gene: TRBV19; clone size: .; J gene: TRBJ1-5; D gene: .; CDR3 DNA: TGTGCCAGTCGACAGAATAGCAATCAGCCCCAGCATTTT; CDR3 protein: CASRQNSNQPQHF
V gene: TRBV5-1; clone size: once; J gene: TRBJ2-3; D gene: .; CDR3 DNA: TGCGCCAGCCGGGATGATAACACAGATACGCAGTATTTT; CDR3 protein: CASRDDNTDTQYF
V gene: TRBV21-1; clone size: .; J gene: TRBJ2-4; D gene: .; CDR3 DNA: TGTGCCAGCAGCAAAAGAGCCGGACTAGCGAAAAACATTCAGTACTTC; CDR3 protein: CASSKRAGLAKNIQYF
V gene: TRBV30; clone size: .; J gene: TRBJ2-1; D gene: .; CDR3 DNA: TGTGCCGAATACCGTAGAGGGTACAATGAGCAGTTCTTC; CDR3 protein: CAEYRRGYNEQFF
V gene: TRBV30; clone size: .; J gene: TRBJ2-3; D gene: .; CDR3 DNA: TGTGCCTGGAGTAGTACAGACACAGATACGCAGTATTTT; CDR3 protein: CAWSSTDTDTQYF
V gene: TRBV25-1; clone size: .; J gene: TRBJ2-7; D gene: TRBD2; CDR3 DNA: TGTGCCAGCAGTGAGGGACTAGCGGGAGGAGGGTACGAGCAGTACTTC; CDR3 protein: CASSEGLAGGGYEQYF
V gene: TRBV29-1; clone size: .; J gene: TRBJ2-5; D gene: TRBD2; CDR3 DNA: TGCAGCGTCACGACTAGCGGGAGGTGGGAGACCCAGTACTTC; CDR3 protein: CSVTTSGRWETQYF
V gene: TRBV4-2; clone size: .; J gene: TRBJ1-5; D gene: .; CDR3 DNA: TGTGCCAGCAGCCAAGATGTGCCAGGGAGGCAGGGAAGCAATCAGCCCCAGCATTTT; CDR3 protein: CASSQDVPGRQGSNQPQHF
V gene: TRBV6-6; clone size: .; J gene: TRBJ2-3; D gene: .; CDR3 DNA: TGTGCCAGCAGTTACTCCGCAGGTGTTAAGACAGATACGCAGTATTTT; CDR3 protein: CASSYSAGVKTDTQYF
V gene: TRBV10-3; clone size: once; J gene: TRBJ2-1; D gene: TRBD1; CDR3 DNA: TGTGCCATCAGTGAGTCTGACAGGGGGACGTGGGAGCAGTTCTTC; CDR3 protein: CAISESDRGTWEQFF
V gene: TRBV27; clone size: few; J gene: TRBJ1-2; D gene: .; CDR3 DNA: TGTGCCAGCAGTTTTTCCATCGACAGCCACTATGGCTACACCTTC; CDR3 protein: CASSFSIDSHYGYTF
V gene: TRBV9; clone size: .; J gene: TRBJ2-1; D gene: TRBD1; CDR3 DNA: TGTGCCAGCAGCGCCCGGGACAGGTTAAACAATGAGCAGTTCTTC; CDR3 protein: CASSARDRLNNEQFF
V gene: TRBV13; clone size: .; J gene: TRBJ2-7; D gene: .; CDR3 DNA: TGTGCCAGCAGCTTAGGCTGGAGGGAGCGGGAGCAGTACTTC; CDR3 protein: CASSLGWREREQYF
V gene: TRBV6-5; clone size: .; J gene: TRBJ1-1; D gene: .; CDR3 DNA: TGTGCCAGCAGTTATTCGACAGAGAATGAAGCTTTCTTT; CDR3 protein: CASSYSTENEAFF
V gene: TRBV3-1/TRBV3-2; clone size: .; J gene: TRBJ2-7; D gene: TRBD2; CDR3 DNA: TGTGCCAGCAGCCAAGAGGGACTAGCGGGAGTTCTCGAGCAGTACTTC; CDR3 protein: CASSQEGLAGVLEQYF
V gene: TRBV3-1/TRBV3-2; clone size: .; J gene: TRBJ1-2; D gene: TRBD1; CDR3 DNA: TGTGCCAGCAGCCAAGCTACAGGGGGCGGTGGCTACACCTTC; CDR3 protein: CASSQATGGGGYTF
V gene: TRBV3-1/TRBV3-2; clone size: .; J gene: TRBJ1-6; D gene: .; CDR3 DNA: TGTGCCAGCAGCCAAGATCAAACCGCCTCGAGTTCACCCCTCCACTTT; CDR3 protein: CASSQDQTASSSPLHF
V gene: TRBV12-5; clone size: .; J gene: TRBJ2-1; D gene: .; CDR3 DNA: TGTGCTAGTGGTTTGGTACTAGGGGGAGGGGTTGAGCAGTTCTTC; CDR3 protein: CASGLVLGGGVEQFF
V gene: TRBV27; clone size: .; J gene: TRBJ1-2; D gene: .; CDR3 DNA: TGTGCCAGCAGTTTAAGCGCCGTCACTGCCTATGGCTACACCTTC; CDR3 protein: CASSLSAVTAYGYTF
V gene: TRBV19; clone size: .; J gene: TRBJ1-5; D gene: TRBD1; CDR3 DNA: TGTGCCAGTAGTATCGGACAGGGAAGCTGGCCCCAGCATTTT; CDR3 protein: CASSIGQGSWPQHF
V gene: TRBV7-2; clone size: .; J gene: TRBJ1-5; D gene: .; CDR3 DNA: TGTGCCAGCAGCACCCAGTCGCAGCCCCAGCATTTT; CDR3 protein: CASSTQSQPQHF
V gene: TRBV5-4; clone size: .; J gene: TRBJ1-2; D gene: TRBD1; CDR3 DNA: TGTGCCAGCAGCTACCGGGACAGGGGGGACTATGGCTACACCTTC; CDR3 protein: CASSYRDRGDYGYTF
V gene: TRBV30; clone size: .; J gene: TRBJ2-1; D gene: TRBD2; CDR3 DNA: TGTGCCTGGAGGGCTAGCGGAGTGTGGGAGCAGTTCTTC; CDR3 protein: CAWRASGVWEQFF
V gene: TRBV5-4; clone size: .; J gene: TRBJ2-3; D gene: TRBD2; CDR3 DNA: TGTGCCAGCAAAGCGGGAAACACAGATACGCAGTATTTT; CDR3 protein: CASKAGNTDTQYF
V gene: TRBV5-1; clone size: .; J gene: TRBJ2-4; D gene: TRBD1; CDR3 DNA: TGCGCCAGCTGTCCCCGGGCAGGGGGCGCCGACATTCAGTACTTC; CDR3 protein: CASCPRAGGADIQYF
V gene: TRBV7-6; clone size: .; J gene: TRBJ2-2; D gene: .; CDR3 DNA: TGTGCCAGCAGCGGGCCGGGGCGGGAGAACACCGGGGAGCTGTTTTTT; CDR3 protein: CASSGPGRENTGELFF
V gene: TRBV15; clone size: .; J gene: TRBJ1-4; D gene: .; CDR3 DNA: TGTGCCACCAGCAGAGATTCGACAGCAACTAATGAAAAACTGTTTTTT; CDR3 protein: CATSRDSTATNEKLFF
V gene: TRBV2; clone size: .; J gene: TRBJ2-6; D gene: TRBD2; CDR3 DNA: TGTGCCATCCTTCCGGCCGGGGGGAACTCTGGGGCCAACGTCCTGACTTTC; CDR3 protein: CAILPAGGNSGANVLTF